What follows describes a single T cell receptor beta chain. This sample was taken from a study of blood T cell repertoires in COVID-19. The overall study: Acute-phase and convalescent COVID-19 samples originated in the United States, Italy and Spain. T cells, B-cell-depleted T cells, or PBMCs supplied cDNA or gDNA.

CDR3 length: 15 amino acids. The V and J ends lost 0 bases and 7 bases, in that order; junction bases with no gene match: 3. The germline CDR1 and CDR2 sequences are SGHNT and YYREEE (reference sequence). Authors' processing steps: Estimation of nucleated cell counts relied on the amplification of reference gene primers. The repertoire was sequenced with immunoSEQ multiplex PCR; TCRdb's copy has only in-frame clones and lacks some. The DNA was the basis for D and trimming; V, J and clone size are from that table. The sample has roughly 99,000 clones; more than 70% are singletons. Material: peripheral blood. J is TRBJ2-1 and V is TRBV5-4; the match to TRBD2 covers 11 bases. The clonotype originates from a man aged 50 to 59 with active or convalescent COVID-19. The CDR3 is CASSLVTSGSNEQFF. In nucleotides, the CDR3 is TGTGCCAGCAGCTTGGTAACTAGCGGGAGTAATGAGCAGTTCTTC.